This T cell receptor beta chain was retrieved from a study of CD8+CD57+ T cells in acquired aplastic anemia. Study information: Quantities of DNA derived from sorted CD4+ and CD8+ cells averaged 3.2 ug. General study points: Patients and controls were found to share twenty-nine CD8+ CDR3 sequences.

Researchers used genomic DNA as the template to profile TCR beta VDJ and CDR3. TCRdb ran MiXCR on the reads and lists one entry per CDR3 protein. The sample has around 180,000 distinct CDR3 sequences, less than 65% seen once; the top ten hold 40% to 55%. Germline V gene lookup returns CDR1 SGHTS and CDR2 YDEGEE. CDR3 size: 11 residues. In this sample, this clonotype turned up a few times. Its cognate antigen is unknown. One junction end does not reproduce the germline sequence, and a read error may be involved. The chain uses TRBV5-8 and TRBJ2-1; no clear D. This TCR derives from a human donor with severe aplastic anemia or a healthy control (not recorded which). Sequencing was performed on sorted CD4+, CD8+, or CD8+CD57+ T cells (not recorded which) from PBMCs. CDR3 amino acids: CASSLPPEQFF. As DNA, the CDR3 is TGCGCCAGCAGCTTACCTCCGGAGCAGTTCTTC.